These T cell receptor beta chains were read from a single sample in a study of blood T cell repertoires in COVID-19. The protocol was immunoSEQ multiplex PCR, while the TCRdb copy is restricted to in-frame clones and leaves out a portion. The data contain fewer than 65,000 clones, around 90% of them seen just once; the ten biggest clones take up around 10%. Material for sequencing was peripheral blood. The receptors here all came from a human donor with acute or convalescent COVID-19. The donor label of this sample is uncertain. CDR3s include the opening cysteine and the closing phenylalanine or tryptophan. A D gene is named only where the DNA matches it firmly. The size entry is marked missing in some rows and otherwise reads once, few, many or a size class.

cdr3_aa: CAGRRGQGRGYTF
cdr3_nt: TGTGCCGGCCGTCGGGGACAGGGGAGAGGCTACACCTTC
clone_size: -
j_call: TRBJ1-2
v_call: TRBV28
d_call: TRBD1

cdr3_aa: CASSEGTLDTQYF
cdr3_nt: TGTGCCAGCAGTGAGGGGACATTGGATACGCAGTATTTT
clone_size: -
j_call: TRBJ2-3
v_call: TRBV6-4
d_call: -

cdr3_aa: CASSLVSGGVDYGYTF
cdr3_nt: TGTGCCAGCAGCTTAGTTTCAGGGGGAGTGGACTATGGCTACACCTTC
clone_size: -
j_call: TRBJ1-2
v_call: TRBV7-8
d_call: TRBD1

cdr3_aa: CASSQFTVAGVPYEQYF
cdr3_nt: TGCGCCAGCAGTCAATTCACGGTAGCGGGAGTACCCTACGAGCAGTACTTC
clone_size: -
j_call: TRBJ2-7
v_call: TRBV23-1
d_call: TRBD2

cdr3_aa: CATSRPTGASTDTQYF
cdr3_nt: TGTGCCACCAGCAGACCGACAGGGGCCAGCACAGATACGCAGTATTTT
clone_size: -
j_call: TRBJ2-3
v_call: TRBV15
d_call: TRBD1

cdr3_aa: CASSLSGGENPHEQFF
cdr3_nt: TGTGCCAGCAGTTTAAGTGGGGGGGAGAACCCCCATGAGCAGTTCTTC
clone_size: -
j_call: TRBJ2-1
v_call: TRBV28
d_call: TRBD2

cdr3_aa: CASSLVLFDSVEQYF
cdr3_nt: TGTGCCAGCAGCTTAGTTTTGTTCGACAGCGTGGAGCAGTACTTC
clone_size: -
j_call: TRBJ2-7
v_call: TRBV11-2
d_call: -

cdr3_aa: CATSRGGSSYNEQFF
cdr3_nt: TGTGCCACCAGCAGAGGTGGGAGCTCCTACAATGAGCAGTTCTTC
clone_size: -
j_call: TRBJ2-1
v_call: TRBV15
d_call: -

cdr3_aa: CASSSRDRGNYGYTF
cdr3_nt: TGTGCCAGCAGCTCTCGGGACAGGGGGAACTATGGCTACACCTTC
clone_size: few
j_call: TRBJ1-2
v_call: TRBV4-2
d_call: TRBD1

cdr3_aa: CASSVDGYSNQPQHF
cdr3_nt: TGTGCCAGCAGCGTAGACGGTTATAGCAATCAGCCCCAGCATTTT
clone_size: -
j_call: TRBJ1-5
v_call: TRBV9
d_call: -

cdr3_aa: CSASSGQGRNTEAFF
cdr3_nt: TGCAGTGCTAGTTCGGGACAGGGGCGGAACACTGAAGCTTTCTTT
clone_size: -
j_call: TRBJ1-1
v_call: TRBV20-1
d_call: TRBD1

cdr3_aa: CASSLFQDYTEAFF
cdr3_nt: TGCGCCAGCAGCTTGTTTCAGGACTACACTGAAGCTTTCTTT
clone_size: -
j_call: TRBJ1-1
v_call: TRBV5-1
d_call: -

cdr3_aa: CASSPKGGDTYEQYF
cdr3_nt: TGTGCCAGCTCACCGAAAGGGGGGGACACCTACGAGCAGTACTTC
clone_size: -
j_call: TRBJ2-7
v_call: TRBV18
d_call: -

cdr3_aa: CASSQAPGGRDTQYF
cdr3_nt: TGCGCCAGCAGCCAAGCACCTGGGGGGAGGGATACGCAGTATTTT
clone_size: -
j_call: TRBJ2-3
v_call: TRBV4-1
d_call: -

cdr3_aa: CASSIGPQGYTF
cdr3_nt: TGTGCCAGTAGTATCGGCCCACAGGGCTACACCTTC
clone_size: -
j_call: TRBJ1-2
v_call: TRBV19
d_call: -

cdr3_aa: CASSAGLAGGNEQFF
cdr3_nt: TGTGCCAGCAGCGCGGGACTAGCAGGGGGAAATGAGCAGTTCTTC
clone_size: -
j_call: TRBJ2-1
v_call: TRBV9
d_call: TRBD2

cdr3_aa: CASSLPGEVGNEQFF
cdr3_nt: TGTGCCAGCAGCCTACCCGGGGAGGTGGGCAATGAGCAGTTCTTC
clone_size: -
j_call: TRBJ2-1
v_call: TRBV5-4
d_call: -

cdr3_aa: CASTTSWDEQFF
cdr3_nt: TGTGCCAGCACAACTAGCTGGGATGAGCAGTTCTTC
clone_size: -
j_call: TRBJ2-1
v_call: TRBV28
d_call: -

cdr3_aa: CASSSTLGWEAGNDGTQYF
cdr3_nt: TGTGCCAGCAGCTCCACCTTAGGGTGGGAAGCGGGTAATGATGGGACCCAGTACTTC
clone_size: once
j_call: TRBJ2-5
v_call: TRBV7-9
d_call: -